This T cell receptor beta chain was identified during a study of blood T cell repertoires in COVID-19. For the study at large: Samples representing acute and convalescent COVID-19 were sourced from the United States, Italy and Spain. T cells, B-cell-depleted T cells, or PBMCs provided the cDNA or gDNA that served as material.

This CDR3 spans 13 amino acids. Germline V gene sequence: CDR1 MGHRA, CDR2 YSYEKL. V lost 1 base to trimming and J lost 11 bases, with 11 bases between them. Under the authors' procedure: It was from reference gene primer amplification that nucleated cell counts were estimated. Repertoires were generated with immunoSEQ multiplex PCR, while TCRdb's copy carries only in-frame clones and drops some. V and J calls and clone size follow that table, whereas D and trimming were derived from the DNA. The sample lists about 140,000 clones, about nine tenths occurring once. The sequenced sample consisted of peripheral blood. This receptor was obtained from a human donor in a cohort sampled during active COVID-19. V gene TRBV4-1 combines with J gene TRBJ1-4; D is unresolved. This CDR3 is CASSQARGEKLFF. In DNA form, the CDR3 reads TGCGCCAGCAGCCAAGCTCGTGGGGAGAAACTGTTTTTT.